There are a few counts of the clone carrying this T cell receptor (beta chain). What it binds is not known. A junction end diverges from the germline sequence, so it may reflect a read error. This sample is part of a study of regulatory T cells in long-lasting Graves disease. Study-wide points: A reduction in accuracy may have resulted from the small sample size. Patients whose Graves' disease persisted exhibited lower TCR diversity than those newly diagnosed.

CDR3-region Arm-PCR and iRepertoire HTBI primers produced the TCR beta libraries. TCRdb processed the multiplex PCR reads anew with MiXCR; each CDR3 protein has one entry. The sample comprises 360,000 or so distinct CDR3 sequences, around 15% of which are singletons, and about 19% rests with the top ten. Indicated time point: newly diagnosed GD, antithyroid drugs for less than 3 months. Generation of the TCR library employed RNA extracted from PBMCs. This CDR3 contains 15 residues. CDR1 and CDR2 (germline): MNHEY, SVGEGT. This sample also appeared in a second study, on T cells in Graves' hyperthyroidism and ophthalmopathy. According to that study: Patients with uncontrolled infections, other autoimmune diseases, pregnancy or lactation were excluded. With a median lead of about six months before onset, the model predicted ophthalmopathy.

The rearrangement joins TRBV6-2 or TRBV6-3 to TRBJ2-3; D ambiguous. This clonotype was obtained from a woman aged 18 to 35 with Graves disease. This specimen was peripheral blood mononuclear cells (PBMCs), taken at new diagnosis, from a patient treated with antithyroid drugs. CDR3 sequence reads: CASSERIRGMDTQYF. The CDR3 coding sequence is TGTGCCAGCAGTGAAAGGATCCGTGGAATGGATACGCAGTATTTC.